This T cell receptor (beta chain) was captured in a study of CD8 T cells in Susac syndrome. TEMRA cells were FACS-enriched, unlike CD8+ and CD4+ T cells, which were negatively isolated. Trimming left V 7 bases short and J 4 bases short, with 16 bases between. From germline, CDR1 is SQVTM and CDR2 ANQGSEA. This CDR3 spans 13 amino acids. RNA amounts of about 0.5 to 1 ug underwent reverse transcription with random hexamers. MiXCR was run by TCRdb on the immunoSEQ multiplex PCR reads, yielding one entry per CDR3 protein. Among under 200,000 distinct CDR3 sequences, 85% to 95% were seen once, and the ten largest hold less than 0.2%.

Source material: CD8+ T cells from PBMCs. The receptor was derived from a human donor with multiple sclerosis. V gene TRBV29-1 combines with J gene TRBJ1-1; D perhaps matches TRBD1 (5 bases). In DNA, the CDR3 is TGCAGCGATGCGGGGCGCGGGGGCACTGAAGCTTTCTTT. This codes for CSDAGRGGTEAFF. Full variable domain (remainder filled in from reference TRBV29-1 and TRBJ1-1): SAVISQKPSRDICQRGTSLTIQCQVDSQVTMMFWYRQQPGQSLTLIATANQGSEATYESGFVIDKFPISRPNLTFSTLTVSNMSPEDSSIYLCSDAGRGGTEAFFGQGTRLTVV.